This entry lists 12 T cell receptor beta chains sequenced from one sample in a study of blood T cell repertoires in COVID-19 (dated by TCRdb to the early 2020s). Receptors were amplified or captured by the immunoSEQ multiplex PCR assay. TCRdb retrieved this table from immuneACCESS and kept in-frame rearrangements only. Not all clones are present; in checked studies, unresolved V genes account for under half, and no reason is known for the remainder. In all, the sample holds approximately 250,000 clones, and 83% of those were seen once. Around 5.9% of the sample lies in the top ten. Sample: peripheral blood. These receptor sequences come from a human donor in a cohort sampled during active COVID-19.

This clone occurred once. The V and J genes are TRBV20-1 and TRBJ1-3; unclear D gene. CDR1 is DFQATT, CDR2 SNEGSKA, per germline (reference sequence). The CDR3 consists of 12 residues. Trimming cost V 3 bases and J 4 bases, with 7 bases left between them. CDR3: CSASQAGNTIYF. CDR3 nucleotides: TGCAGTGCTAGTCAGGCCGGAAACACCATATATTTT.

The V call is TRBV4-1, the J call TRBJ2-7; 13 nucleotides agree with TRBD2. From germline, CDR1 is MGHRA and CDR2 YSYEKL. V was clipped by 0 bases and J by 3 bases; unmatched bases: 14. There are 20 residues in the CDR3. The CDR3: CASSQDGVGTSGTRLYEQYF. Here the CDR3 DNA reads TGCGCCAGCAGCCAAGATGGGGTCGGGACTAGCGGGACCCGGCTCTACGAGCAGTACTTC.

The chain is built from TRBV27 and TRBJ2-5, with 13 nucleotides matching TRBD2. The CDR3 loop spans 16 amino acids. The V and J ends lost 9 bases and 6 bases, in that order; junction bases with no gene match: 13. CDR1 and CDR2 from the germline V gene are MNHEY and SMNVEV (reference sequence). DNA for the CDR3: TGTGCCAGTGGACAGTGGACTAGCGGGAGTTCGCAGACCCAGTACTTC. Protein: CASGQWTSGSSQTQYF.

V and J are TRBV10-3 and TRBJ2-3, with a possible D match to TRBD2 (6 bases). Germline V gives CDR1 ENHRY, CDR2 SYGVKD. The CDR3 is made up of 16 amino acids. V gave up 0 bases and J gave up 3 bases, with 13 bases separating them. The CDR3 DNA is TGTGCCATCAGTGAGTCAACAGCGGGTGGTACAGATACGCAGTATTTT. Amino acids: CAISESTAGGTDTQYF.

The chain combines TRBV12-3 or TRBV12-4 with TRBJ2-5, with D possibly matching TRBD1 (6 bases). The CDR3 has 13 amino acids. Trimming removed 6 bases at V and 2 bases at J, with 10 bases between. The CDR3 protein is CASRADRQETQYF. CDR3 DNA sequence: TGTGCCAGCAGGGCGGACAGACAAGAGACCCAGTACTTC.

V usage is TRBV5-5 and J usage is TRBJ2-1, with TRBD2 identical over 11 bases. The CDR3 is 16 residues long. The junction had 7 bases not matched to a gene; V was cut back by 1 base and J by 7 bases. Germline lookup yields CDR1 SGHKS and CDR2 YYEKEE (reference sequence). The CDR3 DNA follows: TGTGCCAGCAGCTTGAGGCTAGCGGGAGGAATAAATGAGCAGTTCTTC. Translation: CASSLRLAGGINEQFF.

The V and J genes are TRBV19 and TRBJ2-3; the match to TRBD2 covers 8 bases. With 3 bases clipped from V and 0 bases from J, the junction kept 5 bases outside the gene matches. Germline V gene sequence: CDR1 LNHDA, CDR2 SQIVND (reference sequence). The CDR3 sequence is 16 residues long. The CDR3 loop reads CASSISGASSTDTQYF. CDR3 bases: TGTGCCAGTAGTATTAGCGGGGCTTCTAGCACAGATACGCAGTATTTT. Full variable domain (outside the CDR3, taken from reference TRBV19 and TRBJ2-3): DGGITQSPKYLFRKEGQNVTLSCEQNLNHDAMYWYRQDPGQGLRLIYYSQIVNDFQKGDIAEGYSVSREKKESFPLTVTSAQKNPTAFYLCASSISGASSTDTQYFGPGTRLTVL.

The DNA for the CDR3 is TGTGCCAGCAGCTTAGCTGGTTTCGGCGAGCAGTACTTC. Translated: CASSLAGFGEQYF. The gene calls are TRBV7-9 and TRBJ2-7; no definite D call. V was pared by 0 bases and J by 6 bases, with 9 bases between. Germline-derived CDR1 and CDR2 are SEHNR and FQNEAQ (reference sequence). This CDR3 contains 13 residues.

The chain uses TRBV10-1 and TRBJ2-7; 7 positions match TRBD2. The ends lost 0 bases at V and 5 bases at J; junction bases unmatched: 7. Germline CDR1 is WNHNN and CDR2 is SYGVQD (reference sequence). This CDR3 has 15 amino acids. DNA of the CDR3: TGCGCCAGCAGTGAGTCGATAGCGGGCCAGCACGAGCAGTACTTC. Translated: CASSESIAGQHEQYF.

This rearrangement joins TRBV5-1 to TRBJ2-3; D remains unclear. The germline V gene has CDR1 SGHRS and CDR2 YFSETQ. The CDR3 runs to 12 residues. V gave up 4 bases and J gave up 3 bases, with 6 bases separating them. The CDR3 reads CASSPRTDTQYF. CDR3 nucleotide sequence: TGCGCCAGCAGCCCTAGAACAGATACGCAGTATTTT.

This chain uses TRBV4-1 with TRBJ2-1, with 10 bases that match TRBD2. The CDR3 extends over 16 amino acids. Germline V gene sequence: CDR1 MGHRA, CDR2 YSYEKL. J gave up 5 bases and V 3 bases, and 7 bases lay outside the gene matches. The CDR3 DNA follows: TGCGCCAGCAGCCAGGCCCGGCTAGCGGGGGACAATGAGCAGTTCTTC. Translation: CASSQARLAGDNEQFF.

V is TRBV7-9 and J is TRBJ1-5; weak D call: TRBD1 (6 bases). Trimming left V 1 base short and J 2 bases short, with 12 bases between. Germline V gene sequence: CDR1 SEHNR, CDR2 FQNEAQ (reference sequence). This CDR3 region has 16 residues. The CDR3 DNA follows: TGTGCCAGCAGCTTAGGTCGGGACACCGGCAATCAGCCCCAGCATTTT. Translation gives CASSLGRDTGNQPQHF.